This entry describes one TCR beta chain. This entry comes from a study of blood T cell repertoires in COVID-19. V lost 4 bases and J lost 2; bases outside the gene matches: 12. Per germline, CDR1 MGHRA and CDR2 YSYEKL. This CDR3 has 19 amino acids. Libraries were prepared by immunoSEQ multiplex PCR; TCRdb keeps only in-frame clonotypes and omits some of them. Of roughly 300,000 clones in the sample, about 82% are singletons; the top ten hold 1.5% to 2%. This TCR derives from a woman aged 45-65 years with acute or convalescent COVID-19. Sequences were obtained from peripheral blood. This chain connects TRBV4-1 to TRBJ2-7; 15 bases map to TRBD2. The CDR3 is CASSLSPGLAGGQTYEQYF. DNA for the CDR3: TGCGCCAGCAGCCTATCTCCGGGACTAGCGGGAGGCCAAACCTACGAGCAGTACTTC.